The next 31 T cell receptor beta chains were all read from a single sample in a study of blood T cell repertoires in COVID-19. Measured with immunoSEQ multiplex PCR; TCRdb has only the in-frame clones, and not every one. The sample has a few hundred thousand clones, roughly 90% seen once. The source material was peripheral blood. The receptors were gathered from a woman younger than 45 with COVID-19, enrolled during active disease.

The CDR3 bases are TGTGCCAGCATCCCTACCAGGGGGATAATTTATAGCAATCAGCCCCAGCATTTT. Protein sequence: CASIPTRGIIYSNQPQHF. The chain couples TRBV28 to TRBJ1-5, with TRBD1 identical over 7 bases. V was clipped by 7 bases and J by 0 bases; unmatched bases: 15. The CDR3 is made up of 18 amino acids. Looked up from germline, CDR1 is MDHEN and CDR2 is SYDVKM.

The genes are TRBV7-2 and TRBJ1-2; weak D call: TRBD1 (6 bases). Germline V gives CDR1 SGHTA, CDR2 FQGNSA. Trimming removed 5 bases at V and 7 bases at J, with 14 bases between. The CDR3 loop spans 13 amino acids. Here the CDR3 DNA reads TGTGCCAGCAGCGTACAGGGAGTTGGTGGCTACACCTTC. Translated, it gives CASSVQGVGGYTF.

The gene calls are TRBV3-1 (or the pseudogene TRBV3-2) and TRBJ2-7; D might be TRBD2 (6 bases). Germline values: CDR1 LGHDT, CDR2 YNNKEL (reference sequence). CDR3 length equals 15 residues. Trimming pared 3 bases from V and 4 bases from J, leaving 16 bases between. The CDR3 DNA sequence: TGTGCCAGCAGCCAGCCGTGCGGGGCCCCATACGAGCAGTACGTC. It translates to CASSQPCGAPYEQYV.

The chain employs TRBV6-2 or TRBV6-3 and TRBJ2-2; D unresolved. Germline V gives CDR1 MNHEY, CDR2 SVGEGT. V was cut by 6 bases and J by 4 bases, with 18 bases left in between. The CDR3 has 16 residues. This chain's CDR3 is CASSPLTADSTGELFF. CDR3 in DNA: TGTGCCAGCAGCCCATTGACGGCGGATAGCACCGGGGAGCTGTTTTTT.

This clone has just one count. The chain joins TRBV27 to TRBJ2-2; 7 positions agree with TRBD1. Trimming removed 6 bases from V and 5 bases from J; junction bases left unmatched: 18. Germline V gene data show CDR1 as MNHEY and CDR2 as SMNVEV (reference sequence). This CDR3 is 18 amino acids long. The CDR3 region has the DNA TGTGCCAGCAGGCCTTCTTATGGGACGACAGGGCGAACCGGGGAGCTGTTTTTT. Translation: CASRPSYGTTGRTGELFF.

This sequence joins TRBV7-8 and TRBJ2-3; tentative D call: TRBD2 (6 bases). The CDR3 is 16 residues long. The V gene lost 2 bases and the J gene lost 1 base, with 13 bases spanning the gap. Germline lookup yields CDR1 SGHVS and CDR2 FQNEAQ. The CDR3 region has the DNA TGTGCCAGCAGCTTAATGGGCGGGGACCGCACAGATACGCAGTATTTT. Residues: CASSLMGGDRTDTQYF.

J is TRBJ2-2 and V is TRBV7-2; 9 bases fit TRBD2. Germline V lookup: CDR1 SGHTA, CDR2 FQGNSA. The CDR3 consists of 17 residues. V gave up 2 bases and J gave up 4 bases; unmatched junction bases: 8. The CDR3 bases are TGTGCCAGCAGCTTACACAGTCTAGCGGGATTCACCGGGGAGCTGTTTTTT. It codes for CASSLHSLAGFTGELFF. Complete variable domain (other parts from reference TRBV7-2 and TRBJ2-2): GAGVSQSPSNKVTEKGKDVELRCDPISGHTALYWYRQSLGQGLEFLIYFQGNSAPDKSGLPSDRFSAERTGGSVSTLTIQRTQQEDSAVYLCASSLHSLAGFTGELFFGEGSRLTVL.

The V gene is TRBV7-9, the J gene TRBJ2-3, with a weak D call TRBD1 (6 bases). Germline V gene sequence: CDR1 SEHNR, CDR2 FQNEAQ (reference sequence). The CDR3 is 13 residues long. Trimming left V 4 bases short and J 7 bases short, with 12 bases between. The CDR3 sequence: CASSSGQLNTQYF. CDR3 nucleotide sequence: TGTGCCAGCAGCTCCGGACAGTTAAATACGCAGTATTTT. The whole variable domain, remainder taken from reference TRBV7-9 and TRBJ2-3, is DTGVSQNPRHKITKRGQNVTFRCDPISEHNRLYWYRQTLGQGPEFLTYFQNEAQLEKSRLLSDRFSAERPKGSFSTLEIQRTEQGDSAMYLCASSSGQLNTQYFGPGTRLTVL.

The CDR3 DNA is TGTGCCAGTAGCCTAGCGGGGGATACGCAGTATTTT. As protein: CASSLAGDTQYF. The chain is built from TRBV19 and TRBJ2-3; 9 bases align to TRBD2. This CDR3 is built from 12 residues. V trimming: 6 bases; J trimming: 6 bases; junction bases outside the gene matches: 1. CDR1 LNHDA and CDR2 SQIVND come from the germline V gene (reference sequence).

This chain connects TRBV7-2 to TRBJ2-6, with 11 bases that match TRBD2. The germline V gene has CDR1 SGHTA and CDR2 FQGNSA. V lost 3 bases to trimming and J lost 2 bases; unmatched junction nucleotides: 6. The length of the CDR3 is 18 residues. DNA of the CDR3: TGTGCCAGCAGCTTCCGGACTAGCGGGTCTCCTGGGGCCAACGTCCTGACTTTC. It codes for CASSFRTSGSPGANVLTF.

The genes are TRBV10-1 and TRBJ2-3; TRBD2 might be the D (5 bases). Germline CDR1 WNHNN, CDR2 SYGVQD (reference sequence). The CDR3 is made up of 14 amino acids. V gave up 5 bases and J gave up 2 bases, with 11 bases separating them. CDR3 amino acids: CASSLDSSTDTQYF. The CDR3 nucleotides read TGCGCCAGCAGTCTGGACTCCTCCACAGATACGCAGTATTTT.

CDR3 loop: CASSASGIPLGYTF. The CDR3 DNA sequence: TGTGCCAGCAGCGCATCCGGGATTCCTTTAGGCTACACCTTC. The chain recombines TRBV7-9 with TRBJ1-2; no firm D call. The germline V gene has CDR1 SEHNR and CDR2 FQNEAQ (reference sequence). V lost 5 bases and J lost 8, with 18 bases in between. The CDR3 extends over 14 amino acids. The full variable domain, in which reference TRBV7-9 and TRBJ1-2 provide the parts outside the CDR3, is DTGVSQNPRHKITKRGQNVTFRCDPISEHNRLYWYRQTLGQGPEFLTYFQNEAQLEKSRLLSDRFSAERPKGSFSTLEIQRTEQGDSAMYLCASSASGIPLGYTFGSGTRLTVV.

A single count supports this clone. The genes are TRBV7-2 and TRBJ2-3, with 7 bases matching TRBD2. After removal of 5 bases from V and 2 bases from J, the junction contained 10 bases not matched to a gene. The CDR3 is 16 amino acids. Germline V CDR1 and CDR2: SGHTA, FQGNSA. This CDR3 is CASSLNVGGSTDTQYF. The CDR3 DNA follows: TGTGCCAGCAGCCTCAATGTGGGAGGGTCCACAGATACGCAGTATTTT.

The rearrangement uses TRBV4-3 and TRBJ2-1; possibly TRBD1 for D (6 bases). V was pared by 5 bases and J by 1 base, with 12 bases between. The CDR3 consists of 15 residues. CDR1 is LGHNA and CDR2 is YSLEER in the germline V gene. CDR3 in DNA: TGCGCCAGCAGCTCCAGGGGCCATTCCTACAATGAGCAGTTCTTC. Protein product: CASSSRGHSYNEQFF.

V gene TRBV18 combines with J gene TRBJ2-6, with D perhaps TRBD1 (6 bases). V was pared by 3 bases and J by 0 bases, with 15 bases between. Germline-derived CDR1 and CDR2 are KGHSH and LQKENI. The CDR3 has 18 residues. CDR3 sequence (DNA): TGTGCCAGCTCACCCATGACAGGTGGCCTCTCTGGGGCCAACGTCCTGACTTTC. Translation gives CASSPMTGGLSGANVLTF.

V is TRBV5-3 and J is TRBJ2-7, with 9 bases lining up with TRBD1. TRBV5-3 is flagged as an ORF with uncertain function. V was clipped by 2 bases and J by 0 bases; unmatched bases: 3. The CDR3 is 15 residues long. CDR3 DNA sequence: TGTGCCAGAAGCTTTGGACAGGGGCACTCCTACGAGCAGTACTTC. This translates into CARSFGQGHSYEQYF.

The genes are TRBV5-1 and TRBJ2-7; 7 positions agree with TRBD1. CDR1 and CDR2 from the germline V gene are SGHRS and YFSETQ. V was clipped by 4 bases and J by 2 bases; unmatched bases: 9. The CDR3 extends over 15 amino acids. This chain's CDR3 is CASSNRDSLTYEQYF. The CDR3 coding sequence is TGCGCCAGCAGCAACCGGGACAGTCTAACCTACGAGCAGTACTTC.

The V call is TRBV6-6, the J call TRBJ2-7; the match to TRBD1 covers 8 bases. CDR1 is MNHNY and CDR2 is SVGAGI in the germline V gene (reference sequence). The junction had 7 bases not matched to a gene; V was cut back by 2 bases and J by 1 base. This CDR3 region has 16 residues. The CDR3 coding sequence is TGTGCCAGCAGTTACGGACAGGGTAAGGAATCCTACGAGCAGTACTTC. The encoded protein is CASSYGQGKESYEQYF.

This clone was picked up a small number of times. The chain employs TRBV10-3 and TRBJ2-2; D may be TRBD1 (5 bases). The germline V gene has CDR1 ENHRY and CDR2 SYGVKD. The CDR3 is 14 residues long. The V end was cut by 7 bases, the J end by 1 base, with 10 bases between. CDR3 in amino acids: CAITSTENTGELFF. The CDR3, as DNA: TGTGCCATCACTTCGACAGAGAACACCGGGGAGCTGTTTTTT.

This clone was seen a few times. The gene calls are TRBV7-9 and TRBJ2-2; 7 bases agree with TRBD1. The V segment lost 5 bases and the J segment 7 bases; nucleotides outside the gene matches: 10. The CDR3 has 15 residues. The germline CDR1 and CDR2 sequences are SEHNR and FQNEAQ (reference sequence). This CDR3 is CASSPPAGGHGELFF. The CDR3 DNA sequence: TGTGCCAGCAGCCCCCCCGCAGGGGGTCACGGGGAGCTGTTTTTT.

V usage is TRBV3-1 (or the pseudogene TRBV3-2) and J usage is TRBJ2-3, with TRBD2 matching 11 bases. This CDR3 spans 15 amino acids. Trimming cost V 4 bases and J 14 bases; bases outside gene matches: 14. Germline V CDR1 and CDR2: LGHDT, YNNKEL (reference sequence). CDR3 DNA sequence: TGTGCCAGCAGCCCCTGGGTAGCGGGGGGGCCGTACCCGTATTTT. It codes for CASSPWVAGGPYPYF.

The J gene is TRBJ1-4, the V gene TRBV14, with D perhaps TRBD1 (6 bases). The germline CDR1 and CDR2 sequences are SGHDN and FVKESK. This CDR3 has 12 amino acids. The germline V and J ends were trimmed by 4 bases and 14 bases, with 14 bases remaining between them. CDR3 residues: CASSLGGRVLFF. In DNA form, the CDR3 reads TGTGCCAGCAGCCTCGGGGGGCGAGTTCTGTTTTTT.

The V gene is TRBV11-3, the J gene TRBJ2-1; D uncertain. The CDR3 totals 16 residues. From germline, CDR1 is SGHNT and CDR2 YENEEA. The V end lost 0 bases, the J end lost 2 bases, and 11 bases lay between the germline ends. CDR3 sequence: CASSLDPQKTYNEQFF. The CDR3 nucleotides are TGTGCCAGCAGCTTAGATCCCCAAAAAACCTACAATGAGCAGTTCTTC.

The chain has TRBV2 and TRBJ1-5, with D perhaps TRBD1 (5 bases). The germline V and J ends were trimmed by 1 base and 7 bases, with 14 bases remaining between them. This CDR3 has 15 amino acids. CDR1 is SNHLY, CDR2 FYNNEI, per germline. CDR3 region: CASSEVSRVIQPQHF. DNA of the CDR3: TGTGCCAGCAGTGAAGTTTCCAGGGTCATCCAGCCCCAGCATTTT.

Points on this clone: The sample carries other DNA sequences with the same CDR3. As DNA, the CDR3 is TGTGCCAGCAGCGTAGGGGGAGGGGACTATGGCTACACCTTC. This codes for CASSVGGGDYGYTF. The chain has TRBV9 and TRBJ1-2, with a tentative D call TRBD1 (5 bases). CDR1 and CDR2 from the germline V gene are SGDLS and YYNGEE. V was clipped by 0 bases and J by 3 bases, with 9 bases between them. The CDR3 spans 14 residues.

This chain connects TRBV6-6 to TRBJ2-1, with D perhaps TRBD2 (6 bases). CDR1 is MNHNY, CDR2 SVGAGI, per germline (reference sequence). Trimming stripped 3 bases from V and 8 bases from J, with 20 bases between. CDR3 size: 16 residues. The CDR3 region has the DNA TGTGCCAGCAGTTATTTCGGGCTAGCGAGTAGCGATGAGCAGTTCTTC. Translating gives CASSYFGLASSDEQFF.

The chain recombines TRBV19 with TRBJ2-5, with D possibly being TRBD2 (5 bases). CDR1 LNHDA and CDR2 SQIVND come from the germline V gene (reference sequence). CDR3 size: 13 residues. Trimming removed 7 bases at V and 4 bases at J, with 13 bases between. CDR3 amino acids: CASTQTRGETQYF. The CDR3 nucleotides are TGTGCCAGTACCCAGACTCGGGGAGAGACCCAGTACTTC.

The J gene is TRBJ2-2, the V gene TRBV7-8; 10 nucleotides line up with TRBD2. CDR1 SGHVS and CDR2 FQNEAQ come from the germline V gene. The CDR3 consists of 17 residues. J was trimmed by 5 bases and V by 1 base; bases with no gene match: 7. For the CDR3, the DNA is TGTGCCAGCAGCTTAGTGCCTAGCGGGAGTGGGACCGGGGAGCTGTTTTTT. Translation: CASSLVPSGSGTGELFF.

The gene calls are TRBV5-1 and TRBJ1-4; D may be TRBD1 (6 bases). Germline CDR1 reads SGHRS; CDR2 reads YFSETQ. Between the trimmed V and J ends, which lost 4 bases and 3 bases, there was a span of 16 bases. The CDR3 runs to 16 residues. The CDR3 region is CASSTSGQGPNEKLFF. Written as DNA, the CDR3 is TGCGCCAGCAGCACCTCGGGGCAGGGGCCTAATGAAAAACTGTTTTTT.

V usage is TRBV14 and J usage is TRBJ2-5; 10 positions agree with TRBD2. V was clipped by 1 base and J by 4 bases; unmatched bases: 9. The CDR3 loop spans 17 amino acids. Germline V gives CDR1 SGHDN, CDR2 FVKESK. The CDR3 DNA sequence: TGTGCCAGCAGCCAAGGCCTAGCGGGAGCAAGTCGAGAGACCCAGTACTTC. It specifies CASSQGLAGASRETQYF.

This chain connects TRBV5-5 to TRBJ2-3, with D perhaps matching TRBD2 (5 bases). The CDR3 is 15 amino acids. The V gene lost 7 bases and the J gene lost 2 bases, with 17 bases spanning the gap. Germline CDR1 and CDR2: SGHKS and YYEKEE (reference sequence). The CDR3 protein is CASLLPGTITDTQYF. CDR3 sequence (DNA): TGTGCCAGCTTGCTCCCGGGAACCATCACAGATACGCAGTATTTT.